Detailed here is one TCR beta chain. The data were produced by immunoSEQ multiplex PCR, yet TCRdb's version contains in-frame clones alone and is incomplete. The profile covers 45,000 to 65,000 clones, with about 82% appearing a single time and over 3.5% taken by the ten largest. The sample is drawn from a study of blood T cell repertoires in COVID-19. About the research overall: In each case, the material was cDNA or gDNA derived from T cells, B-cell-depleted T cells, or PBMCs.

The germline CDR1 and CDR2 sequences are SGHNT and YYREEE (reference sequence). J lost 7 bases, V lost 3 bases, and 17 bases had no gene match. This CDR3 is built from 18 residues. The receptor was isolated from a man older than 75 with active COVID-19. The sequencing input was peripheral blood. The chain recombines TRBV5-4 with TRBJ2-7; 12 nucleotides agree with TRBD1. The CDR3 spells CASSYRPPRDRGRGEQYF. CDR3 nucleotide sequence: TGTGCCAGCAGCTATCGACCTCCTCGGGACAGGGGGCGGGGAGAGCAGTACTTC.